Following are 28 T cell receptor beta chains from one sample sequenced in a study of T cell responses to AZD1222 COVID-19 vaccine (dated by TCRdb to 2020 to 2023). What this sample's time point label stands for: baseline before first vaccination. Libraries were constructed by the immunoSEQ multiplex PCR assay. As stored in TCRdb, this immuneACCESS dataset retains in-frame rearrangements with V and J assigned. A fraction of the clones does not appear; measured against another copy, unresolved V genes explain less than half of the discrepancy, and the remainder lacks a known reason. The sample profile shows some 120,000 clones; around 87% of them were found once. The ten largest clones capture 10% to 15% of the sample. The material was peripheral blood, obtained on day 0 of AZD1222 vaccination. The receptors here all came from an adult in good health.

The chain joins TRBV5-6 to TRBJ2-3; D might be TRBD2 (5 bases). Germline lookup yields CDR1 SGHDT and CDR2 YYEEEE. The CDR3 spans 16 residues. Trimming took off 0 bases at V and 0 bases at J, with 11 bases between the two ends. The CDR3 DNA reads TGTGCCAGCAGCTTGGTGGTGGACTCTAGCACAGATACGCAGTATTTT. It codes for CASSLVVDSSTDTQYF. Filled out from reference TRBV5-6 and TRBJ2-3, the complete variable domain reads DAGVTQSPTHLIKTRGQQVTLRCSPKSGHDTVSWYQQALGQGPQFIFQYYEEEERQRGNFPDRFSGHQFPNYSSELNVNALLLGDSALYLCASSLVVDSSTDTQYFGPGTRLTVL.

This clone has only one observation. The gene calls are TRBV6-2 or TRBV6-3 and TRBJ1-1; tentatively, D is TRBD1 (5 bases). From germline, CDR1 is MNHEY and CDR2 SVGEGT. V was cut by 5 bases and J by 11 bases, with 15 bases left in between. This CDR3 is 12 amino acids long. Here the CDR3 DNA reads TGTGCCAGCAGTCCACGGTCCCAGGGTGCTTTCTTT. Its translation: CASSPRSQGAFF.

J is TRBJ1-5 and V is TRBV18, with 7 bases lining up with TRBD1. Germline trimming cut 2 bases from V and 0 bases from J; bases unmatched to any gene: 10. Germline CDR1 is KGHSH and CDR2 is LQKENI. The CDR3 is made up of 18 amino acids. The CDR3 here is CASSPWGQRHFSNQPQHF. In nucleotides, the CDR3 is TGTGCCAGCTCACCATGGGGACAGCGACACTTTAGCAATCAGCCCCAGCATTTT.

This chain connects TRBV20-1 to TRBJ1-5, with no clear D. There are 13 residues in the CDR3. V lost 3 bases and J lost 0, with 6 bases in between. The V gene's germline CDR1 is DFQATT and CDR2 SNEGSKA (reference sequence). This CDR3 reads CSASSDSNQPQHF. CDR3 in DNA: TGCAGTGCTAGTTCAGATAGCAATCAGCCCCAGCATTTT.

This rearrangement joins TRBV5-1 to TRBJ2-6, with a weak D call TRBD2 (6 bases). V dropped 3 bases and J dropped 3 bases, with 16 bases sitting between them. CDR3 length: 17 amino acids. Germline V CDR1 and CDR2: SGHRS, YFSETQ. CDR3 loop: CASSSEGTLSGANVLTF. The CDR3 region has the DNA TGCGCCAGCAGCTCAGAGGGGACTCTTAGTGGGGCCAACGTCCTGACTTTC.

The V gene is TRBV5-4, the J gene TRBJ2-7; maybe TRBD1 (5 bases). Germline CDR1 is SGHNT and CDR2 is YYREEE (reference sequence). The CDR3 consists of 13 residues. The ends were cut back, 4 bases at V and 6 bases at J, with 14 bases in the middle. CDR3 region: CASSASGWGEQYF. CDR3 nucleotide sequence: TGTGCCAGCAGCGCGTCAGGGTGGGGCGAGCAGTACTTC.

The chain has TRBV2 and TRBJ2-7, with D possibly being TRBD2 (6 bases). Trimming took off 11 bases at V and 6 bases at J, with 17 bases between the two ends. From germline, CDR1 is SNHLY and CDR2 FYNNEI. CDR3 length: 12 amino acids. CDR3 region: CAGARELAEQYF. CDR3 nucleotides: TGTGCCGGTGCCCGGGAGCTCGCCGAGCAGTACTTC.

This clone appeared a few times. V and J are TRBV29-1 and TRBJ1-3; TRBD1 agrees at 7 bases. The CDR3 covers 14 residues. Germline CDR1 and CDR2: SQVTM and ANQGSEA. V dropped 4 bases and J dropped 5; count of bases not matched to a gene: 8. CDR3 bases: TGCAGCGTTGGCCTAGGGGACAGTCGAAACACCATATATTTT. Its protein is CSVGLGDSRNTIYF.

V gene TRBV19 combines with J gene TRBJ2-2, with TRBD1 identical over 9 bases. Germline lookup yields CDR1 LNHDA and CDR2 SQIVND (reference sequence). Trimming at V came to 4 bases and at J to 5 bases, leaving 8 bases not matched to a gene. The CDR3 is 16 residues long. CDR3 region: CASSTGTGMNTGELFF. DNA of the CDR3: TGTGCCAGTAGTACCGGGACAGGGATGAATACCGGGGAGCTGTTTTTT.

The V call is TRBV6-2 or TRBV6-3, the J call TRBJ2-1; the D gene is possibly TRBD1 (5 bases). Germline assignment: CDR1 MNHEY and CDR2 SVGEGT. The V end lost 4 bases, the J end lost 1 base, and 8 bases lay between the germline ends. The CDR3 has 14 amino acids. DNA of the CDR3: TGTGCCAGCAGTTTTCCAGGGTCCTACAATGAGCAGTTCTTC. Its translation is CASSFPGSYNEQFF.

This clone was detected a few times. This sequence joins TRBV29-1 and TRBJ2-7, with D tentatively TRBD1 or TRBD2 (5 bases each). Germline lookup yields CDR1 SQVTM and CDR2 ANQGSEA. Trimming removed 8 bases at V and 2 bases at J, with 13 bases between. The CDR3 spans 12 residues. The CDR3 loop reads CSTRDGPYEQYF. The CDR3 bases are TGCAGCACCCGGGACGGACCCTACGAGCAGTACTTC.

This clone occurred once. This rearrangement joins TRBV30 to TRBJ2-1; no firm D call. The CDR3 is 12 residues long. V was shortened by 1 base and J by 8 bases, with 9 bases between the two germline ends. Germline values: CDR1 GTSNPN, CDR2 SVGIG (reference sequence). CDR3: CAWSGLFHEQFF. CDR3 coding DNA: TGTGCCTGGAGTGGTCTTTTCCATGAGCAGTTCTTC.

CDR3 residues: CASSFQEAGRKTQYF. The CDR3 nucleotides are TGTGCCAGCAGTTTTCAGGAGGCAGGGAGGAAGACCCAGTACTTC. The chain couples TRBV28 to TRBJ2-5; maybe TRBD2 (6 bases). The ends were cut back, 3 bases at V and 6 bases at J, with 17 bases in the middle. This CDR3 contains 15 residues. Germline-derived CDR1 and CDR2 are MDHEN and SYDVKM.

CDR3 residues: CASSLGTSGALFEQFF. In nucleotides, the CDR3 is TGTGCCAGCAGCTTGGGGACTAGCGGGGCCCTTTTCGAGCAGTTCTTC. The chain is built from TRBV5-4 and TRBJ2-1; 12 bases agree with TRBD2. The germline V gene encodes CDR1 SGHNT and CDR2 YYREEE (reference sequence). The CDR3 spans 16 residues. The V gene end was trimmed by 0 bases and the J gene end by 10 bases; junction bases not matched to a gene: 8.

The genes are TRBV24-1 and TRBJ1-2; 7 positions match TRBD1. Looked up from germline, CDR1 is KGHDR and CDR2 is SFDVKD. The V and J ends lost 6 bases and 2 bases, in that order; junction bases with no gene match: 5. The CDR3 consists of 14 residues. In DNA form, the CDR3 reads TGTGCCACCAGTTTGACAGGGCTAAACTATGGCTACACCTTC. Its translation is CATSLTGLNYGYTF.

The chain has TRBV6-2 or TRBV6-3 and TRBJ2-6; D gene unclear. Trimming stripped 5 bases from V and 2 bases from J, with 16 bases between. Per germline, CDR1 MNHEY and CDR2 SVGEGT. The CDR3 extends over 17 amino acids. The CDR3 DNA reads as TGTGCCAGCAGTCCCCTGACACGGGCCGCTGGGGCCAACGTCCTGACTTTC. Protein product: CASSPLTRAAGANVLTF.

With respect to this clone: At one boundary the junction diverges from the germline segment, which might be a read error. The chain employs TRBV7-7 and TRBJ2-2, with 8 bases fitting TRBD2. The CDR3 loop spans 18 amino acids. CDR1 and CDR2 from the germline V gene are SSHAT and FNYEAQ (reference sequence). The CDR3 protein is CASSPSAGGVKVAGELFF. The DNA for the CDR3 is TGTGCTAGCAGCCCCTCCGCGGGAGGAGTCAAGGTCGCCGGGGAGCTGTTTTTT. The whole variable domain, filled in from reference TRBV7-7 and TRBJ2-2, reads GAGVSQSPRYKVTKRGQDVTLRCDPISSHATLYWYQQALGQGPEFLTYFNYEAQPDKSGLPSDRFSAERPEGSISTLTIQRTEQRDSAMYRCASSPSAGGVKVAGELFFGEGSRLTVL.

This clone was observed once. The chain carries TRBV7-2 and TRBJ1-6; 9 nucleotides align to TRBD1. The CDR3 consists of 17 residues. Germline trimming cut 1 base from V and 6 bases from J; bases unmatched to any gene: 7. The germline gives CDR1 SGHTA, CDR2 FQGNSA. CDR3 coding DNA: TGTGCCAGCAGCTTAGGTCCGACAGGGGGTTCTAATTCACCCCTCCACTTT. It specifies CASSLGPTGGSNSPLHF.

The V gene is TRBV19, the J gene TRBJ1-5; D possibly corresponds to TRBD1 (6 bases). The CDR3 has 13 amino acids. CDR1 and CDR2 from the germline V gene are LNHDA and SQIVND (reference sequence). V was cut by 6 bases and J by 5 bases, with 11 bases left in between. CDR3 residues: CASRRTEDQPQHF. Here the CDR3 DNA reads TGTGCCAGTAGACGGACAGAAGATCAGCCCCAGCATTTT.

This chain uses TRBV5-1 with TRBJ2-1; no definite D call. The CDR3 contains 12 residues. The germline CDR1 and CDR2 sequences are SGHRS and YFSETQ. Trimming removed 1 base at V and 15 bases at J, with 14 bases between. The CDR3 nucleotides are TGCGCCAGCAGCTTGTCCCCCCAGTTGTGGTTCTTC. Its protein product is CASSLSPQLWFF.

V gene TRBV3-1 (or the pseudogene TRBV3-2) combines with J gene TRBJ2-5; 8 positions agree with TRBD2. Germline CDR1 is LGHDT and CDR2 is YNNKEL (reference sequence). CDR3 length: 15 residues. V shed 2 bases and J 6 bases; nucleotides not matched to a gene: 8. The CDR3 spells CASSQSSGGRKTQYF. In DNA form, the CDR3 reads TGTGCCAGCAGCCAAAGTTCGGGAGGGCGGAAGACCCAGTACTTC.

This chain connects TRBV3-1 (or the pseudogene TRBV3-2) to TRBJ1-3; TRBD1 agrees at 8 bases. CDR1 and CDR2 from the germline V gene are LGHDT and YNNKEL (reference sequence). The CDR3 length is 15 residues. V lost 2 bases, J lost 2 bases, and 2 bases stayed unmatched. In DNA form, the CDR3 reads TGTGCCAGCAGCCAACCGGACAGGGCTGGAAACACCATATATTTT. It translates to CASSQPDRAGNTIYF.

The rearrangement uses TRBV7-2 and TRBJ1-5; a possible D gene is TRBD1 (5 bases). The ends were cut back, 4 bases at V and 5 bases at J, with 15 bases in the middle. Germline CDR1 is SGHTA and CDR2 is FQGNSA. The CDR3 totals 15 residues. DNA of the CDR3: TGTGCCAGCAGCTCAGCAGGGCGAGGGGATCAGCCCCAGCATTTT. This sequence encodes CASSSAGRGDQPQHF.

The chain has TRBV28 and TRBJ1-5, with 8 bases that match TRBD1. The germline gives CDR1 MDHEN, CDR2 SYDVKM. V gave up 6 bases and J gave up 1 base; unmatched junction bases: 11. This CDR3 is built from 17 residues. CDR3 loop: CASRDLTGGRSNQPQHF. DNA for the CDR3: TGTGCCAGCAGGGACCTCACAGGGGGGAGGAGCAATCAGCCCCAGCATTTT.

The chain recombines TRBV10-3 with TRBJ1-5; no clear D. Germline V gene sequence: CDR1 ENHRY, CDR2 SYGVKD. This CDR3 is built from 16 residues. Deletions cut 3 bases from V and 4 bases from J, with 16 bases between. The CDR3 DNA reads TGTGCCATCAGTGACCGGGAGACGGCCCTAAATCAGCCCCAGCATTTT. It translates to CAISDRETALNQPQHF.

This chain uses TRBV28 with TRBJ1-2; 8 positions match TRBD1. CDR1 and CDR2 (germline): MDHEN, SYDVKM. This CDR3 contains 15 residues. Unmatched junction bases numbered 11, after V lost 7 bases and J lost 4 bases. The CDR3: CASIMGGQVSYGYTF. In DNA, the CDR3 is TGTGCCAGCATCATGGGGGGACAGGTGTCCTATGGCTACACCTTC.

The chain recombines TRBV7-9 with TRBJ2-2; 9 bases map to TRBD1. Trimming took 4 bases from V and 1 from J; bases not matched to a gene: 1. This CDR3 is built from 15 residues. The germline V gene encodes CDR1 SEHNR and CDR2 FQNEAQ (reference sequence). The CDR3 sequence is CASSSTGGNTGELFF. The CDR3 nucleotides read TGTGCCAGCAGCTCGACAGGGGGGAACACCGGGGAGCTGTTTTTT.

V usage is TRBV7-3 and J usage is TRBJ2-5; 7 positions match TRBD2. Trimming cost V 8 bases and J 2 bases; bases outside gene matches: 5. The CDR3 loop spans 13 amino acids. The V gene's germline CDR1 is SGHTA and CDR2 FQGTGA. The CDR3 bases are TGTGCCAGCGGTAGGACTAGTCAAGAGACCCAGTACTTC. Protein: CASGRTSQETQYF.